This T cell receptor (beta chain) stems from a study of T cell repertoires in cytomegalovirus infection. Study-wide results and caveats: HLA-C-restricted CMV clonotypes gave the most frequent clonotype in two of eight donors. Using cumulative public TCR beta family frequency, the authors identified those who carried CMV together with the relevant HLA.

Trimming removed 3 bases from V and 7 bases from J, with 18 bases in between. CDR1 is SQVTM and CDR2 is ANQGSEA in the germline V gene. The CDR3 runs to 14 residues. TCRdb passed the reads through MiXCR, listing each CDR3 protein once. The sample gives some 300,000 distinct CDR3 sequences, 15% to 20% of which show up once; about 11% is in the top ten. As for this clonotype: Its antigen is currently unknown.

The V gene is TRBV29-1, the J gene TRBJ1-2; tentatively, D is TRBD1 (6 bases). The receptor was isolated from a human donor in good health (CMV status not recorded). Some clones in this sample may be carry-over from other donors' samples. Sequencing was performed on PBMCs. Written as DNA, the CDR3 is TGCAGCGTTGAGTCATCCAGGGGAATGCGTGGCTACACCTTC. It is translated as CSVESSRGMRGYTF.